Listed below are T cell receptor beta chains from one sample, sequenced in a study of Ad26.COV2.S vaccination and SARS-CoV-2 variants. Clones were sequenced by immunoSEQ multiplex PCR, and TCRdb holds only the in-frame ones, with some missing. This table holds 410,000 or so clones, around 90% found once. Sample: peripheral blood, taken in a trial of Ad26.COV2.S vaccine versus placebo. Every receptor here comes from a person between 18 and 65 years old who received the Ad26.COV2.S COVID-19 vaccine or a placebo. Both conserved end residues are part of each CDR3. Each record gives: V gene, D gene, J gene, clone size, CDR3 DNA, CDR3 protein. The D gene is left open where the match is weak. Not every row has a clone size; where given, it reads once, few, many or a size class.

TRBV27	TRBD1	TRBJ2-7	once	TGTGCCAGCAGAGTACCGGGACAGGGGTACTACGAGCAGTACTTC	CASRVPGQGYYEQYF
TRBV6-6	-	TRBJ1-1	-	TGTGCCAGCACCCCCAGCGGGCTACAGGGCACTGAAGCTTTCTTT	CASTPSGLQGTEAFF
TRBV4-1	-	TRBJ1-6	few	TGCGCCAGCAGCCGTGGGAGTCAGGAGTATAATTCACCCCTCCACTTT	CASSRGSQEYNSPLHF
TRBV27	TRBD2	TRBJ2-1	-	TGTGCCAGCAGTTTGGTAGCGGGTACGTACAATGAGCAGTTCTTC	CASSLVAGTYNEQFF
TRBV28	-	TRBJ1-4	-	TGTGCCAGCAGCGGACCGGCAACTAATGAAAAACTGTTTTTT	CASSGPATNEKLFF
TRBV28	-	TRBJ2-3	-	TGTGCCAGCAGTTTCGGCAGGGTGGCAGATACGCAGTATTTT	CASSFGRVADTQYF
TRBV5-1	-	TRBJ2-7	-	TGCGCCAGCAGCTGGGACGGGACCTACGAGCAGTACTTC	CASSWDGTYEQYF
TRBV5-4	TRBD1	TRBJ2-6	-	TGTGCCAGCAGCATCCGGGACAGGGATTTCTCTGGGGCCAACGTCCTGACTTTC	CASSIRDRDFSGANVLTF
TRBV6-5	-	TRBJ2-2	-	TGTGCCAGCAGCCCCCAGGGTCTCGGGGAGCTGTTTTTT	CASSPQGLGELFF
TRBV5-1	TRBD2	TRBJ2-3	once	TGCGCCAGCAGCTTGGTAGCTAGCGGGGTCCCCGTTACGCAGTATTTT	CASSLVASGVPVTQYF
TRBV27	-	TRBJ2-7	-	TGTGCCAGCAGCCCCTCCCACGGGAGACAGTACGAGCAGTACTTC	CASSPSHGRQYEQYF
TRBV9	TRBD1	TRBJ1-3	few	TGTGCCAGCAGCGTAGGACAGGGGGCTGGAAACACCATATATTTT	CASSVGQGAGNTIYF
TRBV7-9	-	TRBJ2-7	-	TGTGCCAGCACCCCGGTTGGACTTAACGAGCAGTACTTC	CASTPVGLNEQYF
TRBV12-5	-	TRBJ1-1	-	TGTGCTAGTGGTATCCAGGGAGCTGAAGCTTTCTTT	CASGIQGAEAFF
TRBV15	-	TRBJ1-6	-	TGTGCCACCAGCAGAGACAGGGGAGGTAATTCACCCCTCCACTTT	CATSRDRGGNSPLHF
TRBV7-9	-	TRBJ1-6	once	TGTGCCAGCAGCTTAGGCTCGGTTTCTAATTCACCCCTCCACTTT	CASSLGSVSNSPLHF
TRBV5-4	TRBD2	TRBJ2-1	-	TGTGCCAGCAGCTTGGTTGGGACTAGCGTCAATGAGCAGTTCTTC	CASSLVGTSVNEQFF
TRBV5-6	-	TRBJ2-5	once	TGTGCCAGCAGCTTACGACACCAAGAGACCCAGTACTTC	CASSLRHQETQYF
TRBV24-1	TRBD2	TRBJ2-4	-	TGTGCCACCAGTGATCGATGGGGGGGAAACATTCAGTACTTC	CATSDRWGGNIQYF
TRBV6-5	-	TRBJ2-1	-	TGTGCCAGCAGGCTGGCGGGAACCTACAATGAGCAGTTCTTC	CASRLAGTYNEQFF
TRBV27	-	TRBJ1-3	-	TGTGCCAGCTGGGACCGTACCTCTGGAAACACCATATATTTT	CASWDRTSGNTIYF
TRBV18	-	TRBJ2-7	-	TGTGCCAGCTCACGGCAGGAGGCCTACGAGCAGTACTTC	CASSRQEAYEQYF
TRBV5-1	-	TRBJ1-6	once	TGCGCCAGCAGCCCCCTGATTGGACCGAATAATTCACCCCTCCACTTT	CASSPLIGPNNSPLHF
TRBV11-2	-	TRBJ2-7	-	TGTGCCAGCAGCACCGTTCGACCCAGCTCCTACGAGCAGTACTTC	CASSTVRPSSYEQYF
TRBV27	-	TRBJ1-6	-	TGTGCCAGCAGTCCAATTATGGGTTATAATTCACCCCTCCACTTT	CASSPIMGYNSPLHF
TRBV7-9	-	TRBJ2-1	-	TGTGCCAGCAGCTTAGCGGGAGTAGTTAATGAGCAGTTCTTC	CASSLAGVVNEQFF
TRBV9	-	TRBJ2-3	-	TGTGCCAGCACCCTTGATGGTGCGCCGGATGATACGCAGTATTTT	CASTLDGAPDDTQYF
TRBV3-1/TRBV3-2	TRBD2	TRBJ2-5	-	TGTGCCAGCAGCCAAGACTGGGAGGGCCAAGAGACCCAGTACTTC	CASSQDWEGQETQYF
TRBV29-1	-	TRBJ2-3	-	TGCAGCGTGGCGGAGTACGCAGATACGCAGTATTTT	CSVAEYADTQYF
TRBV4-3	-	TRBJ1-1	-	TGCGCCAGCAGCCAAGATTGGGGGCGGGACACTGAAGCTTTCTTT	CASSQDWGRDTEAFF
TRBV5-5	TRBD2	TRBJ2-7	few	TGTGCCAGCAGCACTAGCGGGAGAACCTACGAGCAGTACTTC	CASSTSGRTYEQYF
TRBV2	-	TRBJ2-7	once	TGTGCCACAAGGGGTCCTTCCTACGAGCAGTACTTC	CATRGPSYEQYF
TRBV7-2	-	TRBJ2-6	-	TGTGCCAGCAGCGCACAGGGTAGGTCTGGGGCCAACGTCCTGACTTTC	CASSAQGRSGANVLTF
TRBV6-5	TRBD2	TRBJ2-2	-	TGTGCCAGCAGTTACGTGTCTAGCGGGAGGACCGGGGAGCTGTTTTTT	CASSYVSSGRTGELFF
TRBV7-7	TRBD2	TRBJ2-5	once	TGTGCCAGCAGTCCCGGGCTAGCGGGAGCCCAAGAGACCCAGTACTTC	CASSPGLAGAQETQYF
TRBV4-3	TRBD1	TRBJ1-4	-	TGCGCCAGCAGCCAAAAGGGACAGAAAAATGAAAAACTGTTTTTT	CASSQKGQKNEKLFF
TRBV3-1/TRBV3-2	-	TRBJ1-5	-	TGTGCCAGCAGCCAAGCCCCGGGACGGAGCAGCAATCAGCCCCAGCATTTT	CASSQAPGRSSNQPQHF
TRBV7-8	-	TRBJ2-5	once	TGTGCCAGCAGCTTACCGCAGGCGCCGGAGACCCAGTACTTC	CASSLPQAPETQYF
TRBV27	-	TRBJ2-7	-	TGTGCCAGCAGTTATGGGCCCGTGCAGCGGGCCTACGAGCAGTACTTC	CASSYGPVQRAYEQYF
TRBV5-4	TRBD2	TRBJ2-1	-	TGTGCCAGCAGCTTGGGGCTAGCGGGCAATGAGCAGTTCTTC	CASSLGLAGNEQFF
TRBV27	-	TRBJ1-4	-	TGTGCCAGCAGTCCCATAGAAAGATTAGCAACTAATGAAAAACTGTTTTTT	CASSPIERLATNEKLFF
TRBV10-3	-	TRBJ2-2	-	TGTGCCATCAGTGGACGGGACTTCTCGAACACCGGGGAGCTGTTTTTT	CAISGRDFSNTGELFF
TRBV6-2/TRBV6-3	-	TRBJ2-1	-	TGTGCCAGCAGTTTAGGTCCTAGCTTGTTCTTC	CASSLGPSLFF
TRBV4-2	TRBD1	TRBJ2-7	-	TGTGCCAGCAGCCAAGATTGGGGGGACAGGGGCTACGAGCAGTACTTC	CASSQDWGDRGYEQYF
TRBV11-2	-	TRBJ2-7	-	TGTGCCAGCAGTTCCCAGCGGAGCAACGAGCAGTACTTC	CASSSQRSNEQYF